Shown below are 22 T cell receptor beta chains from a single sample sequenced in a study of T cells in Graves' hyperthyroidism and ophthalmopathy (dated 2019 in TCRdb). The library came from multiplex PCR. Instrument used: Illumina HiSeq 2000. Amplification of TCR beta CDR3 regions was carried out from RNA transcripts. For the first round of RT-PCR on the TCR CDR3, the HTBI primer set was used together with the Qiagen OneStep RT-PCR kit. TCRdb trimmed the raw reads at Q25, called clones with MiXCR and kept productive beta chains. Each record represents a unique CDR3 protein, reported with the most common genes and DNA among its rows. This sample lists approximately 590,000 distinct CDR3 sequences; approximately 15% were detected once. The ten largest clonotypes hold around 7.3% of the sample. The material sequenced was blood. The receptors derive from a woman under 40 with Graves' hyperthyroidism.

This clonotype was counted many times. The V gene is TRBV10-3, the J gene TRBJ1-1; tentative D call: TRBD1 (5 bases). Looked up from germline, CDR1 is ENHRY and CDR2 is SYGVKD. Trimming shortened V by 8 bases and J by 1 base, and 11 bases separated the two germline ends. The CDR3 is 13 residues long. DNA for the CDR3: TGTGCCATCGCGGGGGAACCGAACACTGAAGCTTTCTTT. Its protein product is CAIAGEPNTEAFF.

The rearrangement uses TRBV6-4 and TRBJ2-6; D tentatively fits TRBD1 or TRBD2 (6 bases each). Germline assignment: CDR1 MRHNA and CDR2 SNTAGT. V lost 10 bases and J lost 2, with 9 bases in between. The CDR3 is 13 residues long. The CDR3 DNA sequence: TGTGCCACCGGGGGCGCTGGGGCCAACGTCCTGACTTTC. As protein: CATGGAGANVLTF.

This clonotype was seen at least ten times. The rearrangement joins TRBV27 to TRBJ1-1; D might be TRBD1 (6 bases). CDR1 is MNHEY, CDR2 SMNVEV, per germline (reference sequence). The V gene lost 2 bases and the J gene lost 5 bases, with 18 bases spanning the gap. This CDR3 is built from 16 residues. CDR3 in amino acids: CASSLATPGGATEAFF. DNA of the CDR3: TGTGCCAGCAGTTTAGCCACCCCCGGGGGGGCGACTGAAGCTTTCTTT.

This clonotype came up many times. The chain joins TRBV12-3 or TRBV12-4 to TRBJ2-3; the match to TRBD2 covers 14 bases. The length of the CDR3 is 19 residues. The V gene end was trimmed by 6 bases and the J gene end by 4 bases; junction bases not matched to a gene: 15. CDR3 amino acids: CASSRPRQGLAGASDTQYF. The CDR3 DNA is TGTGCCAGCAGCCGCCCGCGGCAGGGACTAGCGGGAGCCTCAGATACGCAGTATTTT.

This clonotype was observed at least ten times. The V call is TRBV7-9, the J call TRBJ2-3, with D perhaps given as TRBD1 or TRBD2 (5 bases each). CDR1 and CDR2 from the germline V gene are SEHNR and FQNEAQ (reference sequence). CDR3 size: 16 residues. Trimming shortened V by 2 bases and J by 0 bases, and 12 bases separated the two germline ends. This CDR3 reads CASSLRVGPSTDTQYF. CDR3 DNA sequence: TGTGCCAGCAGCTTACGGGTGGGACCGAGCACAGATACGCAGTATTTT.

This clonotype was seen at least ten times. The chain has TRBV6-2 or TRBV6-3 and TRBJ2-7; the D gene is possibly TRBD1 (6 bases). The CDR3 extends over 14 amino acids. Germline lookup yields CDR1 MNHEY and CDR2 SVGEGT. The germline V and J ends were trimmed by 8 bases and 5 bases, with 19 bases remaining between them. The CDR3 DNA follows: TGTGCCAGCCAGAGAACAGGGAAACTCCACGAGCAGTACTTC. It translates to CASQRTGKLHEQYF.

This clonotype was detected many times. The CDR3 here is CAWNSRAGGESDGYTF. CDR3 DNA sequence: TGTGCCTGGAACTCCCGGGCAGGGGGCGAATCTGATGGCTACACCTTC. The chain has TRBV30 and TRBJ1-2, with 8 positions matching TRBD1. Germline CDR1 is GTSNPN and CDR2 is SVGIG (reference sequence). J gave up 6 bases and V 4 bases, and 16 bases lay outside the gene matches. The CDR3 extends over 16 amino acids.

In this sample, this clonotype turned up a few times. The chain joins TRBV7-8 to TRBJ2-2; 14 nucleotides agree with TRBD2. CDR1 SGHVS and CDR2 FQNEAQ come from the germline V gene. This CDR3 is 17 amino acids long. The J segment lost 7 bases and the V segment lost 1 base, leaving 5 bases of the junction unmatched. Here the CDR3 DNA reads TGTGCCAGCAGCTTAGGGGGACTAGCGGGAGATAACGGGGAGCTGTTTTTT. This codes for CASSLGGLAGDNGELFF.

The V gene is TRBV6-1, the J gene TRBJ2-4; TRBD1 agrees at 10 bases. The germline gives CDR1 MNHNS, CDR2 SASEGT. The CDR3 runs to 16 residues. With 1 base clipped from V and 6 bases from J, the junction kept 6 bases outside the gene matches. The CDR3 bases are TGTGCCAGCAGTGAAGGGGGGACAGGGGTTACAAACATTCAGTACTTC. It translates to CASSEGGTGVTNIQYF.

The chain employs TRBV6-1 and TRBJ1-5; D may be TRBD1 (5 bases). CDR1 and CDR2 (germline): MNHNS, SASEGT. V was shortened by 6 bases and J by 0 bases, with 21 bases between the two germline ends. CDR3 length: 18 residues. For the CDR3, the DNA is TGTGCCAGCAGAGAACAGGATCTGAGCAGCAATAGCAATCAGCCCCAGCATTTT. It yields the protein CASREQDLSSNSNQPQHF.

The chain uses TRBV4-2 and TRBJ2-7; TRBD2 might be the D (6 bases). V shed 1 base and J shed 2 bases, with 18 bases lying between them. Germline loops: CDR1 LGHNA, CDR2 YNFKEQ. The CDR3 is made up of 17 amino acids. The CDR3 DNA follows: TGTGCCAGCAGCCAAGTCTCACCGGGAGACCTCCCCTACGAGCAGTACTTC. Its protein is CASSQVSPGDLPYEQYF.

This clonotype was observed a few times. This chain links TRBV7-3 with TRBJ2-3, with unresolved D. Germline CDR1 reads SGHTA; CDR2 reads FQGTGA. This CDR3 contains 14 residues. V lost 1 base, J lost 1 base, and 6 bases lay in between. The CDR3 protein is CASSLNGRTDTQYF. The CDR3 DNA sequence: TGTGCCAGCAGCTTAAACGGGCGCACAGATACGCAGTATTTT.

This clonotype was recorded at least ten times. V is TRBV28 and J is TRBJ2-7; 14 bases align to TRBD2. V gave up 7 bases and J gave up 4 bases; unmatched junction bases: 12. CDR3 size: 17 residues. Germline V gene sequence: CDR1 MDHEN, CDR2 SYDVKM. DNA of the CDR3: TGTGCCAGCAATTCTGGCCCTGGGACTAGCGGGAGATACGAGCAGTACTTC. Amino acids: CASNSGPGTSGRYEQYF.

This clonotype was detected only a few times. For the CDR3, the DNA is TGTGCCAGCAGCGAGGACTGGTTGTCGGACAGGGGTAATTCACCCCTCCACTTT. This gives the protein CASSEDWLSDRGNSPLHF. The chain has TRBV9 and TRBJ1-6, with TRBD1 identical over 9 bases. The length of the CDR3 is 18 residues. V shed 3 bases and J 6 bases; nucleotides not matched to a gene: 13. Germline assignment: CDR1 SGDLS and CDR2 YYNGEE.

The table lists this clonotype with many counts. CDR3 amino acids: CASSLGWRLSSYNEQFF. The CDR3 nucleotides read TGTGCCAGCAGCTTGGGATGGCGGCTCAGCTCCTACAATGAGCAGTTCTTC. J is TRBJ2-1 and V is TRBV5-5; the D is unclear. Germline CDR1 is SGHKS and CDR2 is YYEKEE (reference sequence). The V gene lost 0 bases and the J gene lost 0 bases, with 13 bases spanning the gap. The CDR3 loop spans 17 amino acids.

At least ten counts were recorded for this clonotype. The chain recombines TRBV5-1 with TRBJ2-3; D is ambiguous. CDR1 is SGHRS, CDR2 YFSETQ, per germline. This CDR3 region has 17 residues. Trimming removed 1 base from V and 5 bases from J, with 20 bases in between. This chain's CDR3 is CASSLLVHSQSGDTQYF. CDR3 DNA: TGCGCCAGCAGCTTGTTAGTTCACTCGCAGAGTGGAGATACGCAGTATTTT.

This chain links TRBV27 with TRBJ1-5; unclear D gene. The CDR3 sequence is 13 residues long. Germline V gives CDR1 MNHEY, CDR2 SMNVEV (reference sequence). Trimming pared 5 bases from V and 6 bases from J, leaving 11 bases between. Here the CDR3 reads CASSMAVGQPQHF. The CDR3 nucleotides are TGTGCCAGCAGTATGGCTGTGGGTCAGCCCCAGCATTTT.

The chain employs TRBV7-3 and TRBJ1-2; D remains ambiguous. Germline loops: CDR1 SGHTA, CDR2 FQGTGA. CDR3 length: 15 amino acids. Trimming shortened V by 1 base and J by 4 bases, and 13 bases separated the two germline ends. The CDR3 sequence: CASSLIDRGSYGYTF. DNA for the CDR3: TGTGCCAGCAGCTTAATTGATCGGGGAAGCTATGGCTACACCTTC.

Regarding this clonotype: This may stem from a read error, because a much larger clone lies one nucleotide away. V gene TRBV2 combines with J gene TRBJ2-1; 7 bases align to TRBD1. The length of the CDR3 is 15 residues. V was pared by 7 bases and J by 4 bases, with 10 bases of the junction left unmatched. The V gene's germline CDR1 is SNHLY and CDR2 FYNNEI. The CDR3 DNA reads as TGTGCCAGCACCTCCGGGACAGTTCCTTACAATGAGCAGTTCTTC. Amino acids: CASTSGTVPYNEQFF. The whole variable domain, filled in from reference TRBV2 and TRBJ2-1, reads EPEVTQTPSHQVTQMGQEVILRCVPISNHLYFYWYRQILGQKVEFLVSFYNNEISEKSEIFDDQFSVERPDGSNFTLKIRSTKLEDSAMYFCASTSGTVPYNEQFFGPGTRLTVL.

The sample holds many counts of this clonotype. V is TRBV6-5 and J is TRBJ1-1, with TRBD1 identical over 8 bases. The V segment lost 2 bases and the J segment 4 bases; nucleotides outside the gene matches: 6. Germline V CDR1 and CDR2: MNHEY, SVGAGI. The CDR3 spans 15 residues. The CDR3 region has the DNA TGTGCCAGCAGTTACACTGAGGACAGGGCCACTGAAGCTTTCTTT. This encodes CASSYTEDRATEAFF.

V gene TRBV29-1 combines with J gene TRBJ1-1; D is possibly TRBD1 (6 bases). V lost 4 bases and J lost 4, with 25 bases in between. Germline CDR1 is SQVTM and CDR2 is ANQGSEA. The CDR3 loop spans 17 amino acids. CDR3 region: CSVAGGISPSRGTEAFF. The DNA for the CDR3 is TGCAGCGTTGCTGGGGGCATAAGTCCTTCGAGAGGCACTGAAGCTTTCTTT.

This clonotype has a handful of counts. The CDR3 DNA reads as TGTGCCAGCAGCCAAACTAGCTTTCAGTACTTC. It encodes CASSQTSFQYF. The chain links TRBV14 to TRBJ2-5; weak D call: TRBD2 (6 bases). The CDR3 spans 11 residues. Germline CDR1 SGHDN, CDR2 FVKESK. Trimming took off 2 bases at V and 11 bases at J, with 9 bases between the two ends.